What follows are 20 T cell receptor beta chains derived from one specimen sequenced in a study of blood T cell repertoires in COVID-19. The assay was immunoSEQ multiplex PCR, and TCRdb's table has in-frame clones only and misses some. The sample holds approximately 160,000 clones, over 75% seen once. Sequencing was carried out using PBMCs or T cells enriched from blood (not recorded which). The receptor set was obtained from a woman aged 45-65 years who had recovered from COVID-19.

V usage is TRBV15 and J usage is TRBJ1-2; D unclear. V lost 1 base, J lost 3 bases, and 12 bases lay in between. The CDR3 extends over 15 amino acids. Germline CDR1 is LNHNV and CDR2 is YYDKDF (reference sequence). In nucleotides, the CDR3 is TGTGCCACCAGCAGAGTGCCGGGAGGCGACTATGGCTACACCTTC. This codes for CATSRVPGGDYGYTF.

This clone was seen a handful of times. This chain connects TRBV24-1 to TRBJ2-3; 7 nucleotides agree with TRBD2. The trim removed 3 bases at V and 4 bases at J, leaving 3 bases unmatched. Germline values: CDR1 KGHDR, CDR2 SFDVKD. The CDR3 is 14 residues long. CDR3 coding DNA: TGTGCCACCAGTGATGGGGGACTACCAGATACGCAGTATTTT. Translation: CATSDGGLPDTQYF.

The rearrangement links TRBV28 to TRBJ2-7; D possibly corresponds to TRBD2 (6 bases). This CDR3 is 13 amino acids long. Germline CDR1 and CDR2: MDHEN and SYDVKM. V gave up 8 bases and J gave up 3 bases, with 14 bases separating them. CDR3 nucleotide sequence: TGTGCCAGCGTGGGCGGGGCGTACTACGAGCAGTACTTC. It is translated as CASVGGAYYEQYF.

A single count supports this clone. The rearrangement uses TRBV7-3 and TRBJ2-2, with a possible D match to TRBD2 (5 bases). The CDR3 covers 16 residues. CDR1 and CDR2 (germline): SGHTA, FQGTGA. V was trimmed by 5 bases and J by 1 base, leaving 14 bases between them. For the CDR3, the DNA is TGTGCCAGCAGCCCCATCGCCGGACTGAACACCGGGGAGCTGTTTTTT. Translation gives CASSPIAGLNTGELFF.

Written as DNA, the CDR3 is TGTGCCAGCAGCCAAGAGGAACGGGGTGGGATTCAGTACTTC. Its protein product is CASSQEERGGIQYF. The chain joins TRBV4-2 to TRBJ2-4; D is possibly TRBD2 (5 bases). The CDR3 extends over 14 amino acids. V lost 0 bases, J lost 10 bases, and 13 bases lay in between. Germline V gives CDR1 LGHNA, CDR2 YNFKEQ.

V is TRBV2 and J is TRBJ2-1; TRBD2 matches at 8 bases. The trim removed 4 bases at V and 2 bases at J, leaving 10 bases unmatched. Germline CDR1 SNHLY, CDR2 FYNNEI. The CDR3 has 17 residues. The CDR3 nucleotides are TGTGCCAGCAGTGTTCCCTTAGCGGGGAAGCCCTACAATGAGCAGTTCTTC. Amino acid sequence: CASSVPLAGKPYNEQFF.

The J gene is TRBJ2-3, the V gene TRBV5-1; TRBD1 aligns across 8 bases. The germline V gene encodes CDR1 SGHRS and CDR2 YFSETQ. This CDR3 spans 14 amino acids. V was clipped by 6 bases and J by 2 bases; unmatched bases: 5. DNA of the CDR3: TGCGCCAGCATGGACAGGGCCCACACAGATACGCAGTATTTT. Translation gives CASMDRAHTDTQYF.

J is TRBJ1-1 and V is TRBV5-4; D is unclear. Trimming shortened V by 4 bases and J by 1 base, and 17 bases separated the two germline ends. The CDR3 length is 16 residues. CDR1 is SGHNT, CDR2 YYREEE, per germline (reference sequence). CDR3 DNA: TGTGCCAGCAGCCCCGGTGGGTCCCGGGGGAACACTGAAGCTTTCTTT. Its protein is CASSPGGSRGNTEAFF.

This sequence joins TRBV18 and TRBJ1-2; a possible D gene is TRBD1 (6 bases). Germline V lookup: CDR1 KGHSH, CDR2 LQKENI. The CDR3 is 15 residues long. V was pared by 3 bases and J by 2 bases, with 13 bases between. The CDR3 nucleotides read TGTGCCAGCTCACCCCACAGGGAGCCCAACTATGGCTACACCTTC. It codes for CASSPHREPNYGYTF.

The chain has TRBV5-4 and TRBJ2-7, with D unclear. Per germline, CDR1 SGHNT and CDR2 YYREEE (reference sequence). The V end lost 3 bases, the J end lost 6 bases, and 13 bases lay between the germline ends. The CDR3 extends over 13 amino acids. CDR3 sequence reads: CASSSALGFEQYF. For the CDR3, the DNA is TGTGCCAGCAGCTCGGCGCTAGGTTTCGAGCAGTACTTC.

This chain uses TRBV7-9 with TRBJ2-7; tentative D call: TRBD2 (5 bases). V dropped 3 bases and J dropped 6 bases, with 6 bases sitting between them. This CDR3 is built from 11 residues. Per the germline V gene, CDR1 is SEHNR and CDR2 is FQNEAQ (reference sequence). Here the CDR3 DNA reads TGTGCCAGCAGCTTGGCGGGCGAGCAGTACTTC. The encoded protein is CASSLAGEQYF.

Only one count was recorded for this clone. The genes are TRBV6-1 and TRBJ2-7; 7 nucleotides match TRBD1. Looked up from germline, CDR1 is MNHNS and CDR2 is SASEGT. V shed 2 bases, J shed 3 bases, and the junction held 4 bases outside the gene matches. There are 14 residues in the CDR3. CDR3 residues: CASSEPGGDYEQYF. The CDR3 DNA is TGTGCCAGCAGTGAACCAGGGGGAGACTACGAGCAGTACTTC.

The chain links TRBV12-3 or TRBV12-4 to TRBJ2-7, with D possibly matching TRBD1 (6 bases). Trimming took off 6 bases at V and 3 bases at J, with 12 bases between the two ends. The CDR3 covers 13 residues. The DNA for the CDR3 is TGTGCCAGCAGCACAGGGTTGAACTACGAGCAGTACTTC. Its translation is CASSTGLNYEQYF.

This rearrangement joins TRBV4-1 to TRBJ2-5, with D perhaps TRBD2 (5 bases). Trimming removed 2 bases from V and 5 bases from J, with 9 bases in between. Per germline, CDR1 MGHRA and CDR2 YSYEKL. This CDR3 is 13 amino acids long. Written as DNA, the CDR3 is TGCGCCAGCAGCCAATGGCAGCGGGAGACCCAGTACTTC. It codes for CASSQWQRETQYF.

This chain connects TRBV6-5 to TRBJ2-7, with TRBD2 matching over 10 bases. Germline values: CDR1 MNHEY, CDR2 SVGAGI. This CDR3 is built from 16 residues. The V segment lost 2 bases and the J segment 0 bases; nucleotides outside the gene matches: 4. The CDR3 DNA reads TGTGCCAGCAGTTACGCAGCTAGCGGGAGCTCCTACGAGCAGTACTTC. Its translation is CASSYAASGSSYEQYF.

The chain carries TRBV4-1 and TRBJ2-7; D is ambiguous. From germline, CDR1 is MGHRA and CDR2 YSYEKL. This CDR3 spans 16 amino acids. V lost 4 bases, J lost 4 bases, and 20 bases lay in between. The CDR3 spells CASSLGGFTGWYEQYF. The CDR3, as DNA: TGCGCCAGCAGCCTCGGCGGTTTTACGGGTTGGTACGAGCAGTACTTC.

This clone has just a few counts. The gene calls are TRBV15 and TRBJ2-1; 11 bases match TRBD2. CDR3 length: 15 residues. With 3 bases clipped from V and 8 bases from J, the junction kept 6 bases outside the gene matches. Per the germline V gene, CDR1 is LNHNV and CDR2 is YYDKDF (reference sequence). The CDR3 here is CATSSDSGRGHEQFF. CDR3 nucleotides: TGTGCCACCAGCAGCGATAGCGGGAGGGGGCATGAGCAGTTCTTC.

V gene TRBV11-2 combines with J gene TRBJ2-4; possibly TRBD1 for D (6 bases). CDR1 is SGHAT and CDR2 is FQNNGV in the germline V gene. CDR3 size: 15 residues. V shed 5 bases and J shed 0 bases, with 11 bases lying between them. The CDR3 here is CASSLRQVAKNIQYF. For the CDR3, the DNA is TGTGCCAGCAGCCTGCGACAGGTAGCCAAAAACATTCAGTACTTC.

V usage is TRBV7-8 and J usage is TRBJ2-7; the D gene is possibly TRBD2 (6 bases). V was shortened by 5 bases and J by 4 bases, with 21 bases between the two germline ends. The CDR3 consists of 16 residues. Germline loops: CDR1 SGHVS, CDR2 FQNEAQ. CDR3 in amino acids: CASSPLVGGTEYEQYF. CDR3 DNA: TGTGCCAGCAGCCCCCTCGTCGGTGGGACTGAGTACGAGCAGTACTTC. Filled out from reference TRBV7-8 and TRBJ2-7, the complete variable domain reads GAGVSQSPRYKVAKRGQDVALRCDPISGHVSLFWYQQALGQGPEFLTYFQNEAQLDKSGLPSDRFFAERPEGSVSTLKIQRTQQEDSAVYLCASSPLVGGTEYEQYFGPGTRLTVT.

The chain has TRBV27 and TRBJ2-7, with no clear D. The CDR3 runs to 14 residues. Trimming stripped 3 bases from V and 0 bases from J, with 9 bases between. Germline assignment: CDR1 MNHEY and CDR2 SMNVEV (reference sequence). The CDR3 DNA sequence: TGTGCCAGCAGTTTGAGTAGCTCCTCCTACGAGCAGTACTTC. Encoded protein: CASSLSSSSYEQYF.